Listed below are T cell receptor beta chains from one sample, sequenced in a study of T cell responses to AZD1222 COVID-19 vaccine. Method: immunoSEQ multiplex PCR; TCRdb's copy keeps in-frame clones and lacks some. This sample has around 130,000 clones, with around 90% found just once. This sample comprised peripheral blood, obtained 28 days after the second AZD1222 dose. Receptor source: an adult who received the AZD1222 COVID-19 vaccine. Each CDR3 is given with its conserved first and last residue. A D gene is named only where the DNA matches it firmly.

D gene	V gene	CDR3 protein
.	TRBV20-1	CSASSQGNEKLFF
TRBD1	TRBV28	CASSLRTGSSTDTQYF
TRBD2	TRBV6-2/TRBV6-3	CASSYTSGSYNEQFF
TRBD2	TRBV29-1	CSVEGSGSAGGPETQYF
.	TRBV10-3	CAISEPTGIGNTIYF
.	TRBV2	CASSEEDSGNYGYTF
.	TRBV7-9	CASSLGNTIYF
TRBD1	TRBV5-5	CASSPGPRQGQETQYF
TRBD1	TRBV6-1	CASSAPQGWTSNQPQHF
.	TRBV12-3/TRBV12-4	CASRTHTGELFF
.	TRBV9	CASSPQPYNSPLHF
.	TRBV14	CASSQDRNQETQYF
.	TRBV28	CASSNYRGNQPQHF
TRBD1	TRBV3-1/TRBV3-2	CASTSGTGVYEQYF
.	TRBV2	CASGGDLGGYTF
TRBD1	TRBV6-1	CASSEAGGETEAFF
TRBD2	TRBV5-1	CASSLGAGGPNEQFF
.	TRBV4-3	CASSQGLLYDEQYF
.	TRBV15	CATSRDSQGNSPLHF
TRBD2	TRBV6-2/TRBV6-3	CASSSSGGVDEQFF
TRBD1	TRBV19	CASGQGSGANVLTF
.	TRBV2	CASSEYSLKNYGYTF
.	TRBV7-9	CASLTGFNEQFF
TRBD1	TRBV28	CASYPTGGHQPQHF
TRBD1	TRBV5-1	CASSQGQGNEKLFF
TRBD2	TRBV9	CASSRDYTDTQYF
TRBD2	TRBV24-1	CATSVGSGGSYEQYF
.	TRBV4-1	CASSQESKGSGNTIYF
TRBD2	TRBV7-7	CASSSTSGREQTQYF
.	TRBV12-5	CASGTTRLDEQYF
TRBD1	TRBV10-3	CAIRKGAETGELFF